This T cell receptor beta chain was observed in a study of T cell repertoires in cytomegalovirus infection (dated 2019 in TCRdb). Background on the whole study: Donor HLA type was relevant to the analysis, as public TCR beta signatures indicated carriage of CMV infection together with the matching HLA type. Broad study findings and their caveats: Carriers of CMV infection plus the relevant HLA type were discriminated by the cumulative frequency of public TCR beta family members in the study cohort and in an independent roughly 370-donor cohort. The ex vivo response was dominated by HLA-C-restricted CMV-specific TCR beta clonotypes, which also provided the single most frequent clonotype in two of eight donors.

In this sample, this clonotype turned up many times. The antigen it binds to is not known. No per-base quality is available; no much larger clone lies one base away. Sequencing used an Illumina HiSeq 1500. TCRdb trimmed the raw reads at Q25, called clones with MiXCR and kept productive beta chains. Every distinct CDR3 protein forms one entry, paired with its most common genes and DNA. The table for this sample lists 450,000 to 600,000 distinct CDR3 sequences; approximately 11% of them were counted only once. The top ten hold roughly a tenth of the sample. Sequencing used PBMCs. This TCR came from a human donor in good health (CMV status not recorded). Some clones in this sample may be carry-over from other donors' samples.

The CDR3 protein: CSARVDSTDTQYF. The nucleotide sequence reads as follows: TGCAGTGCTAGAGTCGACTCCACAGATACGCAGTATTTT. This receptor chain uses TRBV20-1 and TRBJ2-3, with the D segment identity uncertain. CDR1 and CDR2 were assigned from the germline V gene (reference sequence) as DFQATT and SNEGSKA. Reading from cysteine to phenylalanine, the CDR3 counts 13 amino acids. Left in the record is the CDR3 DNA by itself, 39 bases read in frame from the first base. A distance of 7 bases separates the germline ends of V and J, which lose 1 base and 2 bases respectively.